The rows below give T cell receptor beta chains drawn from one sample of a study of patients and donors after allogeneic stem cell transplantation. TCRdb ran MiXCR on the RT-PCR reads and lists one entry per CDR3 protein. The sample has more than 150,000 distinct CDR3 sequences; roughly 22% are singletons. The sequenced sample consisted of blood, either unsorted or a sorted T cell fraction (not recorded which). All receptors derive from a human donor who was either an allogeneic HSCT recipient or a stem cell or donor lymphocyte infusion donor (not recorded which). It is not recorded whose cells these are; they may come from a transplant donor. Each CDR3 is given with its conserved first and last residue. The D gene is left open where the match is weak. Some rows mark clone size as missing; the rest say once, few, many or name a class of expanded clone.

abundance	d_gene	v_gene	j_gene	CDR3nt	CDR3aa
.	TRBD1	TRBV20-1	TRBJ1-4	TGCAGTGCTAGAGCTGGGACAGTGGAAAAACTGTTTTTT	CSARAGTVEKLFF
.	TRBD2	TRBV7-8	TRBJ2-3	TGTGCCAGCAGCCTCTGGGCGGGGGGCTCAGATACGCAGTATTTT	CASSLWAGGSDTQYF
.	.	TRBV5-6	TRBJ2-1	TGTGCCAGCAGCTTGCGGGGCAGGAAAAACTACAATGAGCAGTTCTTC	CASSLRGRKNYNEQFF
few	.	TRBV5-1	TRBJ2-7	TGCGCCAGCAGCTTGGATGGAAGCGTTACCTACGAGCAGTACTTC	CASSLDGSVTYEQYF
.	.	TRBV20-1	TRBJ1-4	TGCAGTGCTAGAGAGAGAGGGTGGACTAAGGATATTGAAAAACTGTTTTTT	CSARERGWTKDIEKLFF
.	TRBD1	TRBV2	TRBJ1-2	TGTGCCAGCAGTGAAGAGGCAGGGGGCTATGGCTACACCTTC	CASSEEAGGYGYTF
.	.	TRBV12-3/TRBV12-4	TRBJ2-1	TGTGCCAGCAGTTCTTGGCTAGCGAACTACAATGAGCAGTTCTTC	CASSSWLANYNEQFF
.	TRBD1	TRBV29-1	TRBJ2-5	TGCAGCGTCCCCGGGGGACAGGGAGGGGAGACCCAGTACTTC	CSVPGGQGGETQYF
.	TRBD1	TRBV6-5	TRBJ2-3	TGTGCCAGCAGTTCCTCAGGGGGTCCGCAGTATTTT	CASSSSGGPQYF
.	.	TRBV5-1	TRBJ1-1	TGCGCCGGCAGCTTCGTAGGGGACACTGAAGCTTTCTTT	CAGSFVGDTEAFF
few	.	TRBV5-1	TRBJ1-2	TGCGCCAGCAGCGCTACACGGGACGTAAGATATGGCTACACCTTC	CASSATRDVRYGYTF
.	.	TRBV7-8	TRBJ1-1	TGTGCCAGCAGCTTAGACTTTCACCCTGAAGCTTTCTTT	CASSLDFHPEAFF
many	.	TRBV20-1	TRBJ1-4	TGCAGTGCTAGCCCCTTTCGGGATGGGGTGGAAAAACTGTTTTTT	CSASPFRDGVEKLFF
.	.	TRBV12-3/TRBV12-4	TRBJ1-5	TGTGCCAGCAGTTTAGGACAACCGGGGAGCAATCAGCCCCAGCATTTT	CASSLGQPGSNQPQHF
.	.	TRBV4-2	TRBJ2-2	TGTGCCAGCAGCTCAGCTGGGACTTTCTCCCAGGATACCGGGGAGCTGTTTTTT	CASSSAGTFSQDTGELFF
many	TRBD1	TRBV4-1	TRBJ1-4	TGCGCCAGCAGCCAAGATGTCCAGGGGGCAGGAGAAAAACTGTTTTTT	CASSQDVQGAGEKLFF
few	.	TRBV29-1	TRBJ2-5	TGCAGCGCCGACAAGAAAGAGACCCAGTACTTC	CSADKKETQYF
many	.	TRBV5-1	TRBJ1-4	TGCGCCAGCAGCTTGGTAGCTGGGGGCCCGGAAAAACTGTTTTTT	CASSLVAGGPEKLFF
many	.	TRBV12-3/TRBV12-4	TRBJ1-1	TGTGCCAGCAGGTTACAGGTGAACACTGAAGCTTTCTTT	CASRLQVNTEAFF
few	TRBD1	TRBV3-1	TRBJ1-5	TGTGCCAGCGGGACAGGGGGCCTTAATCAGCCCCAGCATTTT	CASGTGGLNQPQHF
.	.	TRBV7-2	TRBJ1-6	TGTACCAGCAGCTTGATGCACGCGTTACCAAATTCACCCCTCCACTTT	CTSSLMHALPNSPLHF
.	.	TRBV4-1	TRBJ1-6	TGCGCCAGCAGCACCCGACAGACCTATAATTCACCCCTCCACTTT	CASSTRQTYNSPLHF
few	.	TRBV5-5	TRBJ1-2	TGTGCCAGCAGCAACTTTGGTTATGGCTACACCTTC	CASSNFGYGYTF
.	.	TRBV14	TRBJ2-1	TGTGCCAGCAGCCACCGCTTTGATGAGCAGTTCTTC	CASSHRFDEQFF
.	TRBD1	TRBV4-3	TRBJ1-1	TGCGCCAGCAGCCACCCAGGGGGGAGGGACACTGAAGCTTTCTTT	CASSHPGGRDTEAFF
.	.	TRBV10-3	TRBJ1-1	TGTGCCATCAGCGGGGATATGAACACTGAAGCTTTCTTT	CAISGDMNTEAFF
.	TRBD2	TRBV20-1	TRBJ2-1	TGCAGTGCTAGATCCCCTAGCGGGGACTACAATGAGCAGTTCTTC	CSARSPSGDYNEQFF
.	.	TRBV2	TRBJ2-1	TGTGCCAGCATATTGGCGGCAGTAGGGAGCAATGAGCAGTTCTTC	CASILAAVGSNEQFF
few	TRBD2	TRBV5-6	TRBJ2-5	TGTGCCAGCAGTCTCCTAGCGGGGGGGCGCGAGACCCAGTACTTC	CASSLLAGGRETQYF
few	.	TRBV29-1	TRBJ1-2	TGCAGCGTTGACGTACGGGGGGTGGGCTATGGCTACACCTTC	CSVDVRGVGYGYTF
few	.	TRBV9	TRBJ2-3	TGTGCCAGCAGCCCAGTGGGGGATACGCAGTATTTT	CASSPVGDTQYF
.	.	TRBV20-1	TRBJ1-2	TGCAGTGCTAGAGATATTGGGGGCGACGACTATGGCTACACCTTC	CSARDIGGDDYGYTF